This T cell receptor beta chain is drawn from a study of blood T cells in healthy people across ages. Using a J-beta primer mix together with a sample-barcoded 5' primer, a second PCR was run for roughly 7 to 12 cycles. Each cDNA molecule was tagged by a template-switch adaptor with 12 random nucleotides. TCRdb reprocessed the 5' RACE reads with MiXCR, giving one entry per CDR3 protein. The sample includes 2 million or so distinct CDR3 sequences, 49% of them seen just once. This sequence was found in a woman aged 35 to 49 in good health. The sample was blood.

The CDR3 coding sequence is TGCGCCAGCAGCTGGGGAAGGACTAATAGAGAGACCCAGTACTTC. Protein: CASSWGRTNRETQYF. This sequence joins TRBV5-1 and TRBJ2-5; maybe TRBD2 (6 bases). V lost 3 bases and J lost 4, with 16 bases in between. CDR1 is SGHRS, CDR2 YFSETQ, per germline. This CDR3 is 15 amino acids long.